This record looks at one TCR beta chain sequence and its context. V gave up 5 bases and J gave up 5 bases, with 19 bases separating them. Germline CDR1 and CDR2: SGHTA and FQGNSA. The length of the CDR3 is 16 residues. Measured with immunoSEQ multiplex PCR; TCRdb has only the in-frame clones, and not every one. Here the sample spans about 320,000 clones, about 88% being singletons. The entry originates in a study of blood T cell repertoires in COVID-19. The TCR originated in a man aged 60 to 75 who had recovered from COVID-19. The rearrangement uses TRBV7-2 and TRBJ2-1; D perhaps matches TRBD2 (6 bases). Material: PBMCs or T cells enriched from blood (not recorded which). The CDR3 region is CASSPPEASVNNEQFF. CDR3 DNA: TGTGCCAGCAGCCCCCCGGAGGCTAGCGTTAACAATGAGCAGTTCTTC. Full variable domain (outside the CDR3, taken from reference TRBV7-2 and TRBJ2-1): GAGVSQSPSNKVTEKGKDVELRCDPISGHTALYWYRQSLGQGLEFLIYFQGNSAPDKSGLPSDRFSAERTGGSVSTLTIQRTQQEDSAVYLCASSPPEASVNNEQFFGPGTRLTVL.